These 24 T cell receptor beta chains were sequenced from one sample in a study of cytomegalovirus exposure and HLA in healthy donors. The PCR ran on 60 Vbeta and 13 Jbeta primers. Here immunoSEQ multiplex PCR was the method, and the copy in TCRdb shows in-frame clones only, minus some. The table has about 80,000 clones, approximately 60% seen once; the top ten hold 4% to 5.5%. The source material was PBMCs. Every receptor here comes from a male donor in good health and CMV-seropositive.

This clone showed up just a few times. The chain links TRBV19 to TRBJ2-1; D is possibly TRBD2 (6 bases). The germline V and J ends were trimmed by 1 base and 5 bases, with 12 bases remaining between them. Germline V gene sequence: CDR1 LNHDA, CDR2 SQIVND (reference sequence). The CDR3 has 15 residues. CDR3 region: CASSIVRGGNNEQFF. The CDR3 coding sequence is TGTGCCAGTAGTATAGTAAGAGGCGGGAACAATGAGCAGTTCTTC. The entire variable domain, with the rest obtained from reference TRBV19 and TRBJ2-1, is as follows: DGGITQSPKYLFRKEGQNVTLSCEQNLNHDAMYWYRQDPGQGLRLIYYSQIVNDFQKGDIAEGYSVSREKKESFPLTVTSAQKNPTAFYLCASSIVRGGNNEQFFGPGTRLTVL.

The chain joins TRBV5-1 to TRBJ2-7; 8 bases fit TRBD1. Germline CDR1 reads SGHRS; CDR2 reads YFSETQ. The CDR3 spans 14 residues. Germline trimming cut 4 bases from V and 2 bases from J; bases unmatched to any gene: 5. The CDR3 spells CASSPGQGPYEQYF. As DNA, the CDR3 is TGCGCCAGCAGCCCAGGACAGGGTCCCTACGAGCAGTACTTC. The variable domain in full, completed from reference TRBV5-1 and TRBJ2-7, reads KAGVTQTPRYLIKTRGQQVTLSCSPISGHRSVSWYQQTPGQGLQFLFEYFSETQRNKGNFPGRFSGRQFSNSRSEMNVSTLELGDSALYLCASSPGQGPYEQYFGPGTRLTVT.

The V gene is TRBV7-9, the J gene TRBJ2-7, with 11 bases identical to TRBD2. Germline V gene sequence: CDR1 SEHNR, CDR2 FQNEAQ (reference sequence). The CDR3 covers 16 residues. V shed 3 bases, J shed 6 bases, and the junction held 10 bases outside the gene matches. CDR3 protein: CASSFSISGGAFEQYF. For the CDR3, the DNA is TGTGCCAGCAGCTTTTCCATTAGCGGGGGGGCCTTCGAGCAGTACTTC.

The V gene is TRBV5-8, the J gene TRBJ2-1, with TRBD1 matching over 9 bases. This CDR3 comprises 15 residues. In germline, CDR1 is SGHTS, CDR2 YDEGEE. After removal of 4 bases from V and 2 bases from J, the junction contained 4 bases not matched to a gene. The CDR3 region has the DNA TGTGCCAGCAGCAGCGGACAGGGGACCTACAATGAGCAGTTCTTC. This sequence encodes CASSSGQGTYNEQFF.

Remarks on this clone: An end of the junction does not agree with germline; a read error may underlie this. The rearrangement uses TRBV29-1 and TRBJ1-2; D possibly corresponds to TRBD1 (6 bases). Germline loops: CDR1 SQVTM, CDR2 ANQGSEA. The CDR3 sequence is 10 residues long. The CDR3 DNA sequence: TGCAGCGTTGCACAGGGCGGCTACCCCTTC. Protein sequence: CSVAQGGYPF.

The V and J genes are TRBV28 and TRBJ2-3; 7 bases match TRBD2. V was clipped by 3 bases and J by 1 base; unmatched bases: 1. Germline CDR1 and CDR2: MDHEN and SYDVKM. The CDR3 runs 14 residues. The CDR3 loop is CASSLGGGTDTQYF. CDR3 DNA sequence: TGTGCCAGCAGTTTGGGGGGGGGCACAGATACGCAGTATTTT.

This chain connects TRBV9 to TRBJ1-1; D is ambiguous. Germline assignment: CDR1 SGDLS and CDR2 YYNGEE. Trimming pared 0 bases from V and 8 bases from J, leaving 14 bases between. The CDR3 is made up of 14 amino acids. DNA for the CDR3: TGTGCCAGCAGCGTAGCCTGGACTGCCTCCGAAGCTTTCTTT. Protein sequence: CASSVAWTASEAFF. The complete variable domain, with remaining parts taken from reference TRBV9 and TRBJ1-1, reads DSGVTQTPKHLITATGQRVTLRCSPRSGDLSVYWYQQSLDQGLQFLIQYYNGEERAKGNILERFSAQQFPDLHSELNLSSLELGDSALYFCASSVAWTASEAFFGQGTRLTVV.

This rearrangement joins TRBV9 to TRBJ2-7, with 7 positions matching TRBD2. CDR3 size: 14 residues. V shed 3 bases, J shed 5 bases, and the junction held 8 bases outside the gene matches. Looked up from germline, CDR1 is SGDLS and CDR2 is YYNGEE. The CDR3 DNA reads as TGTGCCAGCAGCGCTAGCGGCAGCTGGGACGAGCAGTACTTC. Translation gives CASSASGSWDEQYF.

This chain connects TRBV4-2 to TRBJ1-4, with D perhaps matching TRBD1 (6 bases). CDR1 LGHNA and CDR2 YNFKEQ come from the germline V gene. This CDR3 has 13 amino acids. V was shortened by 6 bases and J by 3 bases, with 8 bases between the two germline ends. CDR3 in amino acids: CASRGHSNEKLFF. The CDR3 DNA reads as TGTGCCAGCAGGGGACACTCTAATGAAAAACTGTTTTTT.

This clone was observed once. This chain connects TRBV5-6 to TRBJ1-4; the D is unclear. The CDR3 contains 16 residues. The V end lost 4 bases, the J end lost 6 bases, and 19 bases lay between the germline ends. From germline, CDR1 is SGHDT and CDR2 YYEEEE. The CDR3 spells CASSRGSGRGDEKLFF. CDR3 DNA sequence: TGTGCCAGCAGCAGAGGATCTGGTCGGGGTGATGAAAAACTGTTTTTT.

A few counts support this clone. This CDR3 reads CASSSQGALNEQYF. CDR3 sequence (DNA): TGTGCCAGCAGTTCACAGGGGGCTTTGAACGAGCAGTACTTC. The rearrangement links TRBV2 to TRBJ2-7, with TRBD1 matching 9 bases. The CDR3 spans 14 residues. V shed 5 bases, J shed 5 bases, and the junction held 7 bases outside the gene matches. Germline V gene data show CDR1 as SNHLY and CDR2 as FYNNEI.

This sequence joins TRBV9 and TRBJ2-1, with TRBD2 identical over 7 bases. The ends lost 0 bases at V and 6 bases at J; junction bases unmatched: 9. The CDR3 runs 16 residues. Germline V gene data show CDR1 as SGDLS and CDR2 as YYNGEE. The CDR3 DNA reads as TGTGCCAGCAGCGTAGGGGGCCAGCGGGGCGCCAATGAGCAGTTCTTC. It yields the protein CASSVGGQRGANEQFF.

The DNA of the CDR3 is TGTGCCAGCAGCCCAGTGAGGGTCGACTATGGCTACACCTTC. Its translation: CASSPVRVDYGYTF. The chain links TRBV28 to TRBJ1-2; D is undetermined. Deletions cut 6 bases from V and 3 bases from J, with 14 bases between. From germline, CDR1 is MDHEN and CDR2 SYDVKM. The CDR3 is made up of 14 amino acids.

The V gene is TRBV5-1, the J gene TRBJ1-3; D may be TRBD1 (5 bases). V dropped 1 base and J dropped 2 bases, with 13 bases sitting between them. The CDR3 consists of 16 residues. Germline V gene data show CDR1 as SGHRS and CDR2 as YFSETQ. The CDR3 protein is CASSLQGADTGNTIYF. The DNA for the CDR3 is TGCGCCAGCAGCTTGCAAGGGGCGGACACTGGAAACACCATATATTTT. The whole variable domain, remainder taken from reference TRBV5-1 and TRBJ1-3, is KAGVTQTPRYLIKTRGQQVTLSCSPISGHRSVSWYQQTPGQGLQFLFEYFSETQRNKGNFPGRFSGRQFSNSRSEMNVSTLELGDSALYLCASSLQGADTGNTIYFGEGSWLTVV.

This clone occurred once. The chain uses TRBV5-1 and TRBJ2-5; 10 nucleotides align to TRBD1. J lost 5 bases, V lost 1 base, and 5 bases had no gene match. The length of the CDR3 is 15 residues. Germline CDR1 is SGHRS and CDR2 is YFSETQ. As DNA, the CDR3 is TGCGCCAGCAGCTTGAGACAGGGGGCGCATGAGACCCAGTACTTC. Its protein is CASSLRQGAHETQYF.

This clone was recorded only once. In nucleotides, the CDR3 is TGTGCCAGCGCACCGGGACAAAATTACGAGCAGTACTTC. Its translation is CASAPGQNYEQYF. This chain joins TRBV6-5 and TRBJ2-7, with a tentative D call TRBD1 (6 bases). Germline V gene lookup returns CDR1 MNHEY and CDR2 SVGAGI. V was trimmed by 8 bases and J by 4 bases, leaving 15 bases between them. This CDR3 is built from 13 residues.

The rearrangement joins TRBV11-1 to TRBJ1-1; D perhaps matches TRBD1 (6 bases). Germline CDR1 and CDR2: SGHAT and FQDESV (reference sequence). V was clipped by 5 bases and J by 9 bases, with 13 bases between them. This CDR3 has 12 amino acids. CDR3 in DNA: TGTGCCAGCAGCACCGACAGGAGACAAGCTTTCTTT. This sequence encodes CASSTDRRQAFF.

This clone has just a few counts. This chain connects TRBV6-4 to TRBJ2-7; maybe TRBD2 (5 bases). CDR3 length: 16 amino acids. V was cut by 4 bases and J by 6 bases, with 22 bases left in between. The germline V gene has CDR1 MRHNA and CDR2 SNTAGT. The CDR3 loop is CASSGPGSDPRGEQYF. Here the CDR3 DNA reads TGTGCCAGCAGTGGCCCGGGAAGCGACCCGCGAGGCGAGCAGTACTTC.

This clone was observed a handful of times. This chain links TRBV6-5 with TRBJ1-1, with 7 bases identical to TRBD1. Trimming at V came to 9 bases and at J to 0 bases, leaving 10 bases not matched to a gene. Germline CDR1 and CDR2: MNHEY and SVGAGI. This CDR3 comprises 15 residues. The CDR3 loop reads CASATGSGMNTEAFF. In DNA, the CDR3 is TGTGCCAGTGCGACAGGGTCAGGCATGAACACTGAAGCTTTCTTT.

The chain employs TRBV6-5 and TRBJ1-2; 7 positions match TRBD1. Germline loops: CDR1 MNHEY, CDR2 SVGAGI. There are 13 residues in the CDR3. V lost 2 bases to trimming and J lost 3 bases; unmatched junction nucleotides: 0. Here the CDR3 DNA reads TGTGCCAGCAGTTACCAGGGGGACTATGGCTACACCTTC. Translated, it gives CASSYQGDYGYTF.

The V gene is TRBV2, the J gene TRBJ2-2, with D maybe TRBD1 (6 bases). CDR3 length: 13 amino acids. CDR1 SNHLY and CDR2 FYNNEI come from the germline V gene. Trimming shortened V by 5 bases and J by 5 bases, and 9 bases separated the two germline ends. CDR3 sequence: CASSPQGTGELFF. DNA of the CDR3: TGTGCCAGCAGTCCACAGGGAACCGGGGAGCTGTTTTTT.

The V call is TRBV7-2, the J call TRBJ2-2; the D is unclear. The CDR3 spans 14 residues. Germline assignment: CDR1 SGHTA and CDR2 FQGNSA. V dropped 1 base and J dropped 8 bases, with 11 bases sitting between them. The CDR3: CASSLDVPQGELFF. DNA for the CDR3: TGTGCCAGCAGCTTAGATGTCCCCCAAGGGGAGCTGTTTTTT.

This clone appeared a few times. This chain connects TRBV5-1 to TRBJ1-2; 7 bases map to TRBD1. CDR1 is SGHRS and CDR2 is YFSETQ in the germline V gene. The CDR3 consists of 18 residues. V lost 4 bases to trimming and J lost 8 bases; unmatched junction nucleotides: 23. CDR3 DNA: TGCGCCAGCAGCCCCGTGGGGAGACAGGGAGGCAACAGGGGAGGCTACACCTTC. It specifies CASSPVGRQGGNRGGYTF.

The chain recombines TRBV6-5 with TRBJ1-2, with D perhaps TRBD1 (5 bases). Looked up from germline, CDR1 is MNHEY and CDR2 is SVGAGI. This CDR3 has 13 amino acids. Trimming removed 5 bases at V and 4 bases at J, with 11 bases between. As DNA, the CDR3 is TGTGCCAGCAGTAAACAGGATCTCTATGGCTACACCTTC. This sequence encodes CASSKQDLYGYTF.